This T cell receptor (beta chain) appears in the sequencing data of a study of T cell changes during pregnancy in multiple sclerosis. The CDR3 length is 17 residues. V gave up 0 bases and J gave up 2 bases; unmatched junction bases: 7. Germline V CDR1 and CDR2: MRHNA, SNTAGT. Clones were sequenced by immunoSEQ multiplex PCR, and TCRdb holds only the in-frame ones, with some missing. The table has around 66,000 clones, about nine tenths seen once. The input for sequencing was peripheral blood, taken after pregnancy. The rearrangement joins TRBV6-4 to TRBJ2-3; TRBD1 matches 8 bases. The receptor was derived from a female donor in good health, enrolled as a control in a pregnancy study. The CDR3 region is CASSDSVDRAHTDTQYF. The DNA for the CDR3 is TGTGCCAGCAGTGACTCTGTGGACAGGGCACACACAGATACGCAGTATTTT.